The 17 T cell receptor beta chains below come from one sample, sequenced in a study of shared clonotypes between healthy human individuals. Libraries were prepared by immunoSEQ multiplex PCR; TCRdb keeps only in-frame clonotypes and omits some of them. The sample gives approximately 1.9 million clones, about 94% of which show up once; around 1.7% is in the top ten. CD45RO-negative CD8 cells positively selected for CCR7 made up the naive population, which excluded terminally differentiated effector memory CD45RA+ cells. Sequences were obtained from naive CD8+ T cells from PBMCs. The source is a young man in good health. Some clones in this sample may be carry-over from other donors' samples.

The chain carries TRBV5-6 and TRBJ2-1, with TRBD2 as a possible D gene (6 bases). From germline, CDR1 is SGHDT and CDR2 YYEEEE. The CDR3 is made up of 15 amino acids. Trimming removed 4 bases at V and 0 bases at J, with 11 bases between. This CDR3 is CASSASSGSYNEQFF. The CDR3 nucleotides are TGTGCCAGCAGCGCAAGTAGCGGCTCCTACAATGAGCAGTTCTTC.

The chain is built from TRBV27 and TRBJ1-1; D is unresolved. V lost 3 bases and J lost 0, with 11 bases in between. Germline V gene lookup returns CDR1 MNHEY and CDR2 SMNVEV (reference sequence). The CDR3 consists of 15 residues. Written as DNA, the CDR3 is TGTGCCAGCAGTTTGTACGGCCTAATGAACACTGAAGCTTTCTTT. Protein: CASSLYGLMNTEAFF.

This clone was observed a few times. V gene TRBV21-1 combines with J gene TRBJ1-5. TRBV21-1 is deemed a pseudogene. This CDR3 spans 10 amino acids. The CDR3 sequence is CASRHQPQHF. The CDR3 DNA sequence: TGTGCCAGCCGGCATCAGCCCCAGCATTTT.

The V call is TRBV14, the J call TRBJ2-7; no definite D call. CDR3 length equals 14 residues. Per the germline V gene, CDR1 is SGHDN and CDR2 is FVKESK. Trimming removed 6 bases from V and 1 base from J, with 13 bases in between. The CDR3 DNA reads TGTGCCAGCAGTCGACTGCCACCGTCCTACGAGCAGTACTTC. As protein: CASSRLPPSYEQYF.

V usage is TRBV7-6 and J usage is TRBJ2-7, with D perhaps TRBD2 (6 bases). Germline lookup yields CDR1 SGHVS and CDR2 FNYEAQ. With 10 bases removed from V and 6 bases from J, the gap between germline ends came to 16 bases. The CDR3 consists of 12 residues. The CDR3 DNA reads as TGTGCCACCGCCCTTGGGCGGGGCGAGCAGTACTTC. Protein sequence: CATALGRGEQYF.

The rearrangement uses TRBV13 and TRBJ2-7, with 9 bases lining up with TRBD2. J was trimmed by 4 bases and V by 3 bases; bases with no gene match: 4. This CDR3 has 14 amino acids. CDR1 is PRHDT and CDR2 is FYEKMQ in the germline V gene (reference sequence). CDR3 loop: CASSFPGLAYEQYF. Here the CDR3 DNA reads TGTGCCAGCAGCTTTCCGGGACTAGCTTACGAGCAGTACTTC.

The chain employs TRBV27 and TRBJ2-3; D call uncertain. The CDR3 loop spans 14 amino acids. The V gene lost 5 bases and the J gene lost 1 base, with 10 bases spanning the gap. Germline CDR1 MNHEY, CDR2 SMNVEV (reference sequence). The CDR3 loop is CASSAPFGTDTQYF. The CDR3 bases are TGTGCCAGCAGTGCCCCCTTCGGCACAGATACGCAGTATTTT.

The table lists this clone with a few counts. The chain recombines TRBV12-1 with TRBJ1-1; the table's D call of TRBD1 was not tested on the DNA. TRBV12-1 is reported as a pseudogene. CDR3 length equals 15 residues. CDR3 nucleotide sequence: TGTGCCAGCAGCACCCGACAGGGATGGAACACTGAAGCTTTCTTT. This sequence encodes CASSTRQGWNTEAFF.

The count of this clone is one. V is TRBV5-4 and J is TRBJ2-1, with D uncertain. The V gene lost 4 bases and the J gene lost 8 bases, with 7 bases spanning the gap. CDR3 length: 11 residues. The germline gives CDR1 SGHNT, CDR2 YYREEE (reference sequence). CDR3 in amino acids: CASSLTHEQFF. The CDR3 nucleotides read TGTGCCAGCAGCCTAACCCATGAGCAGTTCTTC. Full variable domain (missing parts from reference TRBV5-4 and TRBJ2-1): ETGVTQSPTHLIKTRGQQVTLRCSSQSGHNTVSWYQQALGQGPQFIFQYYREEENGRGNFPPRFSGLQFPNYSSELNVNALELDDSALYLCASSLTHEQFFGPGTRLTVL.

The chain joins TRBV27 to TRBJ1-4; D call uncertain. The germline V and J ends were trimmed by 5 bases and 2 bases, with 9 bases remaining between them. The CDR3 covers 14 residues. Germline CDR1 MNHEY, CDR2 SMNVEV (reference sequence). CDR3: CASSPDSTNEKLFF. Written as DNA, the CDR3 is TGTGCCAGCAGTCCGGATTCGACTAATGAAAAACTGTTTTTT.

The genes are TRBV6-5 and TRBJ1-1; unclear D gene. Looked up from germline, CDR1 is MNHEY and CDR2 is SVGAGI. The length of the CDR3 is 13 residues. V was cut by 5 bases and J by 6 bases, with 13 bases left in between. CDR3: CASSKSRRSEAFF. The CDR3 DNA reads as TGTGCCAGCAGTAAAAGCAGGCGTTCTGAAGCTTTCTTT.

The chain carries TRBV19 and TRBJ2-3, with 8 bases matching TRBD1. Trimming removed 6 bases from V and 4 bases from J; junction bases left unmatched: 9. This CDR3 region has 15 residues. Germline-derived CDR1 and CDR2 are LNHDA and SQIVND (reference sequence). The CDR3 bases are TGTGCCAGTAGCGCTACAGGGGGTCCAGCAGATACGCAGTATTTT. The encoded protein is CASSATGGPADTQYF.

The chain couples TRBV7-9 to TRBJ2-1; D is unclear. Between the trimmed V and J ends, which lost 0 bases and 8 bases, there was a span of 11 bases. There are 14 residues in the CDR3. The germline V gene has CDR1 SEHNR and CDR2 FQNEAQ (reference sequence). The CDR3 bases are TGTGCCAGCAGCTTAGCGGGCGTGAACCATGAGCAGTTCTTC. Its protein is CASSLAGVNHEQFF.

The V and J genes are TRBV5-6 and TRBJ2-1; a possible D gene is TRBD2 (6 bases). CDR1 is SGHDT, CDR2 YYEEEE, per germline. Deletions cut 6 bases from V and 3 bases from J, with 16 bases between. The CDR3 totals 15 residues. The DNA of the CDR3 is TGTGCCAGCACCTTTGGGACTGGCTACTACAATGAGCAGTTCTTC. The encoded protein is CASTFGTGYYNEQFF.

The chain joins TRBV7-9 to TRBJ1-2; D may be TRBD1 (6 bases). This CDR3 is built from 13 residues. Trimming left V 5 bases short and J 3 bases short, with 10 bases between. CDR1 and CDR2 (germline): SEHNR, FQNEAQ (reference sequence). As DNA, the CDR3 is TGTGCCAGCAGCCGGACAGAGGACTATGGCTACACCTTC. Translated, it gives CASSRTEDYGYTF.

This clone has just one count. The chain combines TRBV7-9 with TRBJ1-1; TRBD1 matches at 8 bases. The CDR3 spans 14 residues. The germline gives CDR1 SEHNR, CDR2 FQNEAQ (reference sequence). V was clipped by 2 bases and J by 3 bases; unmatched bases: 2. CDR3 nucleotide sequence: TGTGCCAGCAGCTTACAGGGGGCCGACACTGAAGCTTTCTTT. Protein product: CASSLQGADTEAFF. Full variable domain (outside the CDR3, taken from reference TRBV7-9 and TRBJ1-1): DTGVSQNPRHKITKRGQNVTFRCDPISEHNRLYWYRQTLGQGPEFLTYFQNEAQLEKSRLLSDRFSAERPKGSFSTLEIQRTEQGDSAMYLCASSLQGADTEAFFGQGTRLTVV.

The J gene is TRBJ2-3, the V gene TRBV14, with 7 bases matching TRBD2. CDR3 size: 15 residues. Losses at the gene ends were 1 base for V and 4 bases for J; bases not matched to a gene: 5. Germline loops: CDR1 SGHDN, CDR2 FVKESK. CDR3 nucleotide sequence: TGTGCCAGCAGCCAAGGGAGCGGGGACGCAGATACGCAGTATTTT. Translation gives CASSQGSGDADTQYF.